This TCR beta chain was identified during a study of T cell changes during pregnancy in multiple sclerosis. This table comes from immunoSEQ multiplex PCR, and its TCRdb copy is limited to in-frame clones, with some not included. The sample carries some 100,000 clones, around 92% recorded once. With V trimmed by 2 bases and J by 4 bases, 11 bases remained unmatched. Germline loops: CDR1 SGDLS, CDR2 YYNGEE. This CDR3 is 17 amino acids long. Specimen: peripheral blood, collected before pregnancy. The chain uses TRBV9 and TRBJ2-5; 10 nucleotides agree with TRBD2. The TCR originated in a female donor with multiple sclerosis, enrolled in a pregnancy study. The DNA of the CDR3 is TGTGCCAGCAGCGTTAGAACTAGCGGGATCGGGGGAGAGACCCAGTACTTC. Its translation: CASSVRTSGIGGETQYF.